This T cell receptor (beta chain) derives from a study of blood T cell repertoires in COVID-19. Trimming removed 2 bases from V and 2 bases from J; junction bases left unmatched: 5. The germline gives CDR1 MNHNY, CDR2 SVGAGI (reference sequence). CDR3 length: 16 residues. The assay was immunoSEQ multiplex PCR, and TCRdb's table has in-frame clones only and misses some. Here the sample spans over 120,000 clones, over 65% being singletons. This chain connects TRBV6-6 to TRBJ1-2; 10 bases line up with TRBD1. The sequence came from a woman aged 80 or over with active or convalescent COVID-19. Sequenced material: peripheral blood. The DNA for the CDR3 is TGTGCCAGCAGTTACCCAAGGACAGGGGGAAACTATGGCTACACCTTC. Translating gives CASSYPRTGGNYGYTF.